The next 5 T cell receptor beta chains were all read from a single sample in a study of regulatory T cells in long-lasting Graves disease. iRepertoire HTBI primers and Arm-PCR of CDR3 regions built TCR beta libraries. TCRdb recomputed calls from the multiplex PCR reads with MiXCR, one row per CDR3 protein. Of some 500,000 distinct CDR3 sequences in the sample, around an eighth were seen once. The time point: newly diagnosed GD, antithyroid drugs for less than 3 months. The TCR library was prepared using RNA isolated from PBMCs. These sequences were also reported in another study, on T cells in Graves' hyperthyroidism and ophthalmopathy.

The sequencing here drew on peripheral blood mononuclear cells (PBMCs), taken at new diagnosis, from a patient treated with antithyroid drugs. These receptors were obtained from a man aged 25 to 40 with Graves disease.

This clonotype was found many times. For the CDR3, the DNA is TGTGCCAGCAGTGGGGACAGGGGGCGATTCCCGGCCGTGAACACTGAAGCTTTCTTT. It codes for CASSGDRGRFPAVNTEAFF. This sequence joins TRBV12-3 or TRBV12-4 and TRBJ1-1; 12 positions match TRBD1. J was trimmed by 0 bases and V by 5 bases; bases with no gene match: 13. This CDR3 has 19 residues.

V and J are TRBV12-3 or TRBV12-4 and TRBJ2-1, with 14 bases identical to TRBD2. The CDR3 runs 14 residues. V was pared by 10 bases and J by 5 bases, with 4 bases of the junction left unmatched. CDR3 region: CATGTSGRNNEQFF. The CDR3 nucleotides read TGTGCCACCGGGACTAGCGGGAGAAACAATGAGCAGTTCTTC.

This clonotype showed up many times. This chain uses TRBV5-1 with TRBJ2-3, with a weak D call TRBD2 (6 bases). This CDR3 is built from 15 residues. The V and J ends lost 1 base and 6 bases respectively, with 15 bases between them. Germline V gene data show CDR1 as SGHRS and CDR2 as YFSETQ. CDR3 DNA: TGCGCCAGCAGCTTGAATGGCCGGGGGAGCGATACGCAGTATTTT. As protein: CASSLNGRGSDTQYF.

The genes are TRBV4-2 and TRBJ2-7; 14 nucleotides match TRBD2. The CDR3 totals 17 residues. The junction had 9 bases not matched to a gene; V was cut back by 5 bases and J by 3 bases. Per the germline V gene, CDR1 is LGHNA and CDR2 is YNFKEQ. The CDR3 DNA is TGTGCCAGCAGCGGGGGGACTAGCGGGAGTCGTTTCTACGAGCAGTACTTC. Protein: CASSGGTSGSRFYEQYF.

This clonotype came up many times. The chain couples TRBV2 to TRBJ2-7; D gene uncertain. CDR3 length: 15 amino acids. V was clipped by 4 bases and J by 2 bases, with 15 bases between them. Per germline, CDR1 SNHLY and CDR2 FYNNEI. This chain's CDR3 is CASSAPRVITYEQYF. The CDR3 nucleotides read TGTGCCAGCAGTGCCCCTAGGGTCATTACCTACGAGCAGTACTTC. Based on the CDR3 plus reference TRBV2 and TRBJ2-7, the full variable domain is EPEVTQTPSHQVTQMGQEVILRCVPISNHLYFYWYRQILGQKVEFLVSFYNNEISEKSEIFDDQFSVERPDGSNFTLKIRSTKLEDSAMYFCASSAPRVITYEQYFGPGTRLTVT.